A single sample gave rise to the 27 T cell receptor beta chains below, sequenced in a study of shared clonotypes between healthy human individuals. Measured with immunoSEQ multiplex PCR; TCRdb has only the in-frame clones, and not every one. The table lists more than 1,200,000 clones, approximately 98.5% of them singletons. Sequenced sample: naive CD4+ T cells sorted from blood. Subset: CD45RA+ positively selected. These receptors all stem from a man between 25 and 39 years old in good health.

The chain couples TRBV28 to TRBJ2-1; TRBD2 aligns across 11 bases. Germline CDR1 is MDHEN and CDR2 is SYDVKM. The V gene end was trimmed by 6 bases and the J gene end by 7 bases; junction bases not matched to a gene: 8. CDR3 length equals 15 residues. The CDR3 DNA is TGTGCCAGCAGCCTAACTAGCGGGAGCAATAATGAGCAGTTCTTC. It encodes CASSLTSGSNNEQFF.

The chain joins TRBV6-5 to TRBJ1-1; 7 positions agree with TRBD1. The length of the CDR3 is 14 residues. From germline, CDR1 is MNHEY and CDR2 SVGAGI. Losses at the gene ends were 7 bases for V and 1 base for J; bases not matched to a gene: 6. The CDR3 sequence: CASKAQGENTEAFF. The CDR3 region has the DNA TGTGCCAGCAAGGCCCAGGGGGAGAACACTGAAGCTTTCTTT.

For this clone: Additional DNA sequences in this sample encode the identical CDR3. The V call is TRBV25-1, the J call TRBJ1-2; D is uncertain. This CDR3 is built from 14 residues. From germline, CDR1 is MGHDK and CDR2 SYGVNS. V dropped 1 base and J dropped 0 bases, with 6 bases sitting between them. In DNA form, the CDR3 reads TGTGCCAGCAGTGAATGGGGTTCTAACTATGGCTACACCTTC. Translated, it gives CASSEWGSNYGYTF.

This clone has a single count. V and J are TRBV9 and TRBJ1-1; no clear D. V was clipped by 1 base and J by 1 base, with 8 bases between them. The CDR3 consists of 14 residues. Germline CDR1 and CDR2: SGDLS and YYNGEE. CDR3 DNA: TGTGCCAGCAGCGTATCCAGCCAGAACACTGAAGCTTTCTTT. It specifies CASSVSSQNTEAFF.

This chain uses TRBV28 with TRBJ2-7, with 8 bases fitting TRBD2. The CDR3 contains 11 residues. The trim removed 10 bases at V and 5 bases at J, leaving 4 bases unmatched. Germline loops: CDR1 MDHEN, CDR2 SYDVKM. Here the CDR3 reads CATISGNEQYF. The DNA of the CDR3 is TGTGCCACCATTAGCGGGAACGAGCAGTACTTC.

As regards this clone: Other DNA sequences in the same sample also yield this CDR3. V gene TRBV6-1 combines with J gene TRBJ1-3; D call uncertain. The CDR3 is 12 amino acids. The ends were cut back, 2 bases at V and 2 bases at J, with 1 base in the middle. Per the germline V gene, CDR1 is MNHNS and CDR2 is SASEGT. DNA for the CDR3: TGTGCCAGCAGTGAAACTGGAAACACCATATATTTT. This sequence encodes CASSETGNTIYF.

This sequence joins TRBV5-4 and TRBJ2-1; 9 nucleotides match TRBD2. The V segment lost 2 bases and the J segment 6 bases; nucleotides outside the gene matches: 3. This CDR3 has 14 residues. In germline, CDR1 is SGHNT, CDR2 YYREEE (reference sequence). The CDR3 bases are TGTGCCAGCAGCTTCAGCGGGAGGCTCAATGAGCAGTTCTTC. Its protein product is CASSFSGRLNEQFF.

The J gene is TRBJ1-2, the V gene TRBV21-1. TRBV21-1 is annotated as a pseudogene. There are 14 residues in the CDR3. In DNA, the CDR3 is TGTGCCAGCCGACCCGGGGGTCACCACTATGGCTACACCTTC. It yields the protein CASRPGGHHYGYTF.

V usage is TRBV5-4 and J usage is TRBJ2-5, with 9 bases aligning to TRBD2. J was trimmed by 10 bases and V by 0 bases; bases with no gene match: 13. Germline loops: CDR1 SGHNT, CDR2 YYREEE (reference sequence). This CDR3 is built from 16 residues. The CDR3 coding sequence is TGTGCCAGCAGCTTGGAGGCGGGAGGGGCGTACGGTAGCCAGTACTTC. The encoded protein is CASSLEAGGAYGSQYF.

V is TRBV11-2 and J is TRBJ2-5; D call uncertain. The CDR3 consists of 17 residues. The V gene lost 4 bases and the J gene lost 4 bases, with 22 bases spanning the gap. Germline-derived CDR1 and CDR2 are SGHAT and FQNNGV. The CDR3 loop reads CASSSYPPGQLRETQYF. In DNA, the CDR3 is TGTGCCAGCAGCTCCTACCCCCCCGGGCAGCTAAGAGAGACCCAGTACTTC.

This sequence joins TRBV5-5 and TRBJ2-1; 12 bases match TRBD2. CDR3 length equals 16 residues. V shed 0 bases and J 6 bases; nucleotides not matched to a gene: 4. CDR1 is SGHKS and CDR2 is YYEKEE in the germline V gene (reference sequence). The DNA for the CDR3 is TGTGCCAGCAGCTTGGTAGGACTAGCGGGAAGCAATGAGCAGTTCTTC. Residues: CASSLVGLAGSNEQFF.

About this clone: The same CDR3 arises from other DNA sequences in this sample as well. CDR3: CASSPLTGTNTGELFF. CDR3 coding DNA: TGTGCCAGCTCACCACTGACAGGGACGAACACCGGGGAGCTGTTTTTT. The chain has TRBV18 and TRBJ2-2; 7 positions match TRBD1. Germline V gives CDR1 KGHSH, CDR2 LQKENI. The CDR3 is 16 amino acids. The V gene end was trimmed by 1 base and the J gene end by 0 bases; junction bases not matched to a gene: 2.

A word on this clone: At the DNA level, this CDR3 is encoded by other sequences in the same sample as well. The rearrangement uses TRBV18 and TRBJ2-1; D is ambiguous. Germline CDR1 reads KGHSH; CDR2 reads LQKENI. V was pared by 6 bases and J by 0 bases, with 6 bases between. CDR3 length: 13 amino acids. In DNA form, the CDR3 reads TGTGCCAGCTCGTTATCCTCCTACAATGAGCAGTTCTTC. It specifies CASSLSSYNEQFF.

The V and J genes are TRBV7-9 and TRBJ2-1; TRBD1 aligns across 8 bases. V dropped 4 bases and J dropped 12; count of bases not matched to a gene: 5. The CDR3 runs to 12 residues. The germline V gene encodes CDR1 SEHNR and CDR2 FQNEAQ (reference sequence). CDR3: CASSSPGGAQFF. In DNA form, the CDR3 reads TGTGCCAGCAGCTCTCCAGGGGGCGCGCAGTTCTTC.

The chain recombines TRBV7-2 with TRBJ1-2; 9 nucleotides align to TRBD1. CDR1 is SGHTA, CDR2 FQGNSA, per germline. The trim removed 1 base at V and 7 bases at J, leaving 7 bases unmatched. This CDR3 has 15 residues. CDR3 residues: CASSLDRGLDLGYTF. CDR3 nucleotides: TGTGCCAGCAGCTTAGACAGGGGGCTTGATCTTGGCTACACCTTC.

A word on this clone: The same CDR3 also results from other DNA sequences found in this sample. CDR3 sequence (DNA): TGCGCCAGCAGCTCAGGACTAGCTGACTACAATGAGCAGTTCTTC. As protein: CASSSGLADYNEQFF. This chain uses TRBV5-1 with TRBJ2-1; 8 bases are shared with TRBD2. The ends lost 3 bases at V and 3 bases at J; junction bases unmatched: 5. Germline V CDR1 and CDR2: SGHRS, YFSETQ. The CDR3 length is 15 residues.

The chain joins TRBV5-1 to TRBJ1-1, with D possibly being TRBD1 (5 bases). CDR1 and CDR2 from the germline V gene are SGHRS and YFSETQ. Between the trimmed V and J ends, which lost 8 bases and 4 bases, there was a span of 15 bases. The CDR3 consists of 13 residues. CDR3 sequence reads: CASKTEGSTEAFF. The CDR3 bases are TGCGCCAGTAAGACAGAAGGGAGCACTGAAGCTTTCTTT.

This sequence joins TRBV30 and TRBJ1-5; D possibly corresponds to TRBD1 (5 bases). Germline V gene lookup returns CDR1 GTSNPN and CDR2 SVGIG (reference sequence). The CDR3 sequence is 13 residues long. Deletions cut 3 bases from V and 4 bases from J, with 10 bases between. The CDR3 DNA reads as TGTGCCTGGAGGGCAGGGCGAAATCAGCCCCAGCATTTT. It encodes CAWRAGRNQPQHF.

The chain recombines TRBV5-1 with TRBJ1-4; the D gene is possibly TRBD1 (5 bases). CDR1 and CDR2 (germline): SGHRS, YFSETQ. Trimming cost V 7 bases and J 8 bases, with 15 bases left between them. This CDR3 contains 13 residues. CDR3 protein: CASSRDSTEKLFF. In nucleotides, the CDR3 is TGCGCCAGCTCCCGGGACTCGACAGAAAAACTGTTTTTT.

CDR3 sequence (DNA): TGTGCCAGCAGCTTGTCTAGTAACCGTTTGACCCAGTACTTC. This translates into CASSLSSNRLTQYF. The chain employs TRBV5-6 and TRBJ2-5; D gene ambiguous. Germline V CDR1 and CDR2: SGHDT, YYEEEE. The CDR3 consists of 14 residues. V lost 1 base, J lost 7 bases, and 14 bases lay in between.

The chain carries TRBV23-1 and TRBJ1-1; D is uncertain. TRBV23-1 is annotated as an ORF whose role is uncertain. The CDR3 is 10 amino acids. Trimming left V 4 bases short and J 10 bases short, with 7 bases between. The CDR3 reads CASSPVGAFF. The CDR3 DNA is TGCGCCAGCAGTCCTGTGGGAGCTTTCTTT.

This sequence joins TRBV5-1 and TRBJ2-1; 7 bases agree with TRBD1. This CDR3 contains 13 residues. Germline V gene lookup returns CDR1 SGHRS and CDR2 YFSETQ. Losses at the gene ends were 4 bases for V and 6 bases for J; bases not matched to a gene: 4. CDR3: CASSKGQSNEQFF. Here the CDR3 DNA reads TGCGCCAGCAGCAAGGGACAGAGCAATGAGCAGTTCTTC.

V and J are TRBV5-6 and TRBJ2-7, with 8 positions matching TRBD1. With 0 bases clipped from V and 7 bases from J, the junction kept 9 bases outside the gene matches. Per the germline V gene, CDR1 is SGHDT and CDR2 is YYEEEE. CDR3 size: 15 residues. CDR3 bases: TGTGCCAGCAGCTTGGCCGGACAGGGCTTCCATGAGCAGTACTTC. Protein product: CASSLAGQGFHEQYF.

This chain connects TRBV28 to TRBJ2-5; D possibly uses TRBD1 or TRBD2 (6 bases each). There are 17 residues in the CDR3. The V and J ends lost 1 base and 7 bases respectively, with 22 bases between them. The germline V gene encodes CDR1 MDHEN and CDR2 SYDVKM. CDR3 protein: CASSLFLGLAGEATQYF. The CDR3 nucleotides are TGTGCCAGCAGTTTATTTCTAGGGTTAGCAGGGGAGGCGACCCAGTACTTC.

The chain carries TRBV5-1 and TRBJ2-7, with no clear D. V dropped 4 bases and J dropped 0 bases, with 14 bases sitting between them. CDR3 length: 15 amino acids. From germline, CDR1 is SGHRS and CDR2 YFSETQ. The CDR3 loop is CASSNTVSSSYEQYF. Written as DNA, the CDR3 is TGCGCCAGCAGCAATACAGTGTCTAGCTCCTACGAGCAGTACTTC.

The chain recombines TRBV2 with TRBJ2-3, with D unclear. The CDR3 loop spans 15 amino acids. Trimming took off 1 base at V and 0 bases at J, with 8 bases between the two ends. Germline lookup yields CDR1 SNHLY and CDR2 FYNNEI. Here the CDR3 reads CASSEEGRSTDTQYF. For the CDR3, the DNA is TGTGCCAGCAGTGAAGAGGGCCGAAGCACAGATACGCAGTATTTT.

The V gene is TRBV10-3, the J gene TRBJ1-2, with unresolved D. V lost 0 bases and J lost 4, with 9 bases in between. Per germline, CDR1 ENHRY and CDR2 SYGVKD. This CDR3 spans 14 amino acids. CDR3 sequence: CAISESGEIYGYTF. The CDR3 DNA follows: TGTGCCATCAGTGAGTCGGGAGAGATCTATGGCTACACCTTC.